This T cell receptor beta chain was retrieved from a study of T cell responses to AZD1222 COVID-19 vaccine. Background on the study: Second-dose timings of about 4 or about 12 weeks were pooled.

Study-wide findings and caveats: Compared with day 0, the breadth and depth of the Spike-specific TCR repertoire rose significantly after two doses of AZD1222. A reported finding is that nearly half of spike-specific TCRs target unmutated variant regions.

To note about this clone: Its matching antigen is unknown.

Clones were sequenced by immunoSEQ multiplex PCR, and TCRdb holds only the in-frame ones, with some missing. The table includes tens of thousands of clones, approximately 90% detected once. This TCR was sampled from an adult in good health. Specimen: peripheral blood, collected on day 0 of AZD1222 vaccination.

This CDR3 is CASSPVRDGPYEQYF. CDR3 DNA sequence: TGTGCCAGCAGCCCAGTCCGGGACGGCCCCTACGAGCAGTACTTC. The rearrangement links TRBV5-5 to TRBJ2-7; D could derive from TRBD1 or TRBD2 (5 bases each). V lost 4 bases to trimming and J lost 2 bases, with 16 bases between them. Germline V CDR1 and CDR2: SGHKS, YYEKEE (reference sequence). CDR3 length: 15 residues.